This T cell receptor beta chain emerged from a study of blood T cell repertoires in COVID-19. Study-wide context: Donors in the United States, Italy and Spain gave samples during acute or convalescent COVID-19.

V lost 6 bases, J lost 3 bases, and 12 bases lay in between. Germline CDR1 and CDR2: KGHSH and LQKENI. The CDR3 runs to 15 residues. As originally analysed: Quantification of nucleated cells was approximated via reference gene primer amplification. The method was immunoSEQ multiplex PCR; TCRdb's version includes in-frame clones alone and lacks a portion of them. V and J calls and clone size are given by that table; D and trimming were obtained from the DNA. The table lists 80,000 to 95,000 clones, approximately 80% of them singletons. The gene calls are TRBV18 and TRBJ2-6, with D perhaps matching TRBD1 (6 bases). The sequence derives from a woman aged 80 or over with acute or convalescent COVID-19. Sequencing was done on a sample of peripheral blood. Here the CDR3 DNA reads TGTGCCAGCTCCTACAGGGACGGTGGGGCCAACGTCCTGACTTTC. This encodes CASSYRDGGANVLTF.